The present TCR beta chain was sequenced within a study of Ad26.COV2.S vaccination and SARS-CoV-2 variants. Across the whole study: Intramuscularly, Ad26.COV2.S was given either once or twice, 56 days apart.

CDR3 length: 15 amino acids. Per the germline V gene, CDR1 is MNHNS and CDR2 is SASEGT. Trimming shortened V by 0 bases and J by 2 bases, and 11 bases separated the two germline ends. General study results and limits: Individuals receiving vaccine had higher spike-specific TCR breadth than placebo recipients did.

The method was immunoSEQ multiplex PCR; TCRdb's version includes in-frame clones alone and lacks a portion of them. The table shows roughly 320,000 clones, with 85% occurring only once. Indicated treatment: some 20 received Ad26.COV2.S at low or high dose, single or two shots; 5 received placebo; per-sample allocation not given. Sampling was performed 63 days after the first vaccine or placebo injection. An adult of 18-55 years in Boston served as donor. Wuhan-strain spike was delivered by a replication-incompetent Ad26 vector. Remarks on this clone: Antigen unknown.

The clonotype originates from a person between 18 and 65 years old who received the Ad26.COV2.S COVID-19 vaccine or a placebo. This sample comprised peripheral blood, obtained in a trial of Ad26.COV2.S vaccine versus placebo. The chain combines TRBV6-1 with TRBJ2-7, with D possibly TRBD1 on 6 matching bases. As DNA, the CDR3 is TGTGCCAGCAGTGAAGCCTTGGGACAAACCTACGAGCAGTACTTC. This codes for CASSEALGQTYEQYF.